The 23 T cell receptor beta chains below all came from one sample that was sequenced in a study of T cell responses to AZD1222 COVID-19 vaccine. Profiling relied on immunoSEQ multiplex PCR, and the TCRdb table lists in-frame clones only, not all of them. The data contain 70,000 to 100,000 clones, approximately 83% of them seen just once; the ten biggest clones take up 3.4%. The sequenced sample was peripheral blood, obtained 28 days after the second AZD1222 dose. The receptors here all came from an adult who received the AZD1222 COVID-19 vaccine.

This rearrangement joins TRBV6-5 to TRBJ1-2, with 9 bases fitting TRBD1. CDR1 and CDR2 (germline): MNHEY, SVGAGI. The CDR3 covers 13 residues. V lost 2 bases, J lost 6 bases, and 1 base stayed unmatched. CDR3 nucleotides: TGTGCCAGCAGTTACCGGGACAGGGATGGCTACACCTTC. It is translated as CASSYRDRDGYTF.

The rearrangement uses TRBV10-3 and TRBJ1-2; D perhaps matches TRBD1 (5 bases). Germline assignment: CDR1 ENHRY and CDR2 SYGVKD. The CDR3 is 17 residues long. V lost 0 bases to trimming and J lost 0 bases, with 14 bases between them. The CDR3 coding sequence is TGTGCCATCAGTGAGTCTAGACCCGGCAGGGCTAACTATGGCTACACCTTC. As protein: CAISESRPGRANYGYTF.

V and J are TRBV2 and TRBJ1-5, with D uncertain. V was cut by 7 bases and J by 9 bases, with 25 bases left in between. Germline CDR1 is SNHLY and CDR2 is FYNNEI. This CDR3 comprises 16 residues. DNA for the CDR3: TGTGCCAGCACCTGGCTAGCTGGCGGGGTCGTACGGCCCCAGCATTTT. This translates into CASTWLAGGVVRPQHF.

The rearrangement joins TRBV16 to TRBJ1-6, with D possibly matching TRBD1 (5 bases). The V end lost 3 bases, the J end lost 8 bases, and 20 bases lay between the germline ends. This CDR3 region has 17 residues. Germline V gene lookup returns CDR1 KGHSY and CDR2 FQNENV. The CDR3 loop is CASSHPGRLVSHSPLHF. Written as DNA, the CDR3 is TGTGCCAGCAGCCACCCAGGGAGGCTGGTCTCCCATTCACCCCTCCACTTT.

The V and J genes are TRBV30 and TRBJ1-4, with 10 bases fitting TRBD1. V shed 5 bases and J 8 bases; nucleotides not matched to a gene: 2. Per germline, CDR1 GTSNPN and CDR2 SVGIG (reference sequence). The CDR3 runs to 12 residues. The CDR3 DNA reads TGTGCCTGGGACAGGGGGCAGGAAAAACTGTTTTTT. It codes for CAWDRGQEKLFF. Complete variable domain (other parts from reference TRBV30 and TRBJ1-4): SQTIHQWPATLVQPVGSPLSLECTVEGTSNPNLYWYRQAAGRGLQLLFYSVGIGQISSEVPQNLSASRPQDRQFILSSKKLLLSDSGFYLCAWDRGQEKLFFGSGTQLSVL.

The J gene is TRBJ2-7, the V gene TRBV3-1 (or the pseudogene TRBV3-2); either TRBD1 or TRBD2 may supply D (5 bases each). V lost 5 bases to trimming and J lost 0 bases, with 14 bases between them. This CDR3 spans 15 amino acids. CDR1 is LGHDT and CDR2 is YNNKEL in the germline V gene (reference sequence). CDR3 nucleotides: TGTGCCAGCAGCTCCGGGACGACGAACTCCTACGAGCAGTACTTC. Its protein product is CASSSGTTNSYEQYF.

This clone was picked up one time. The chain carries TRBV18 and TRBJ1-4; weak D call: TRBD1 (5 bases). With 3 bases removed from V and 8 bases from J, the gap between germline ends came to 22 bases. Germline V gives CDR1 KGHSH, CDR2 LQKENI. The CDR3 loop spans 17 amino acids. CDR3 loop: CASSPTITGVNGEKLFF. As DNA, the CDR3 is TGTGCCAGCTCACCCACGATTACGGGGGTGAATGGGGAAAAACTGTTTTTT.

This clone was seen more than once but under ten times. The chain carries TRBV7-2 and TRBJ2-7, with D unclear. The CDR3 has 13 amino acids. V was clipped by 2 bases and J by 5 bases, with 10 bases between them. CDR1 and CDR2 from the germline V gene are SGHTA and FQGNSA. CDR3 in amino acids: CASSLLVWNEQYF. CDR3 sequence (DNA): TGTGCCAGCAGCTTATTGGTATGGAACGAGCAGTACTTC.

The chain uses TRBV4-3 and TRBJ1-2, with 9 bases that match TRBD1. The CDR3 contains 15 residues. The germline CDR1 and CDR2 sequences are LGHNA and YSLEER. J lost 5 bases, V lost 4 bases, and 8 bases had no gene match. CDR3 nucleotides: TGCGCCAGCAGCCCCGCCCTGGGACAGGGATATGGCTACACCTTC. Residues: CASSPALGQGYGYTF.

This clone was observed a handful of times. The rearrangement uses TRBV28 and TRBJ1-2, with D possibly matching TRBD1 (6 bases). Germline V gives CDR1 MDHEN, CDR2 SYDVKM. With 7 bases removed from V and 4 bases from J, the gap between germline ends came to 19 bases. The CDR3 runs to 15 residues. DNA for the CDR3: TGTGCCAGCAACCCAATGATGGGGGGCAGCTATGGCTACACCTTC. Protein sequence: CASNPMMGGSYGYTF.

V usage is TRBV30 and J usage is TRBJ2-7; D may be TRBD1 or TRBD2 (5 bases each). This CDR3 is built from 11 residues. Germline V gene data show CDR1 as GTSNPN and CDR2 as SVGIG (reference sequence). V lost 0 bases and J lost 6, with 6 bases in between. As DNA, the CDR3 is TGTGCCTGGAGTGTTGGGGGCGAGCAGTACTTC. Translating it yields CAWSVGGEQYF. The full variable domain, rest sourced from reference TRBV30 and TRBJ2-7, is SQTIHQWPATLVQPVGSPLSLECTVEGTSNPNLYWYRQAAGRGLQLLFYSVGIGQISSEVPQNLSASRPQDRQFILSSKKLLLSDSGFYLCAWSVGGEQYFGPGTRLTVT.

This chain uses TRBV5-1 with TRBJ2-7; TRBD1 aligns across 9 bases. Unmatched junction bases numbered 6, after V lost 4 bases and J lost 7 bases. Germline CDR1 is SGHRS and CDR2 is YFSETQ. The CDR3 length is 13 residues. The CDR3 reads CASSGQGRGEQYF. In DNA, the CDR3 is TGCGCCAGCAGCGGACAGGGGAGAGGAGAGCAGTACTTC.

V and J are TRBV27 and TRBJ2-1; TRBD2 agrees at 14 bases. This CDR3 is 17 amino acids long. Germline values: CDR1 MNHEY, CDR2 SMNVEV (reference sequence). V gave up 4 bases and J gave up 7 bases; unmatched junction bases: 9. CDR3 region: CASSSGTSGRGFNEQFF. CDR3 nucleotide sequence: TGTGCCAGCAGTTCAGGGACTAGCGGGAGAGGTTTTAATGAGCAGTTCTTC.

The V call is TRBV5-4, the J call TRBJ2-7; 8 bases map to TRBD1. V shed 5 bases and J 6 bases; nucleotides not matched to a gene: 7. CDR3 length: 13 residues. CDR1 and CDR2 (germline): SGHNT, YYREEE (reference sequence). The CDR3 protein is CASRQTDRGEQYF. CDR3 DNA sequence: TGTGCCAGCAGGCAAACCGACAGGGGCGAGCAGTACTTC.

This rearrangement joins TRBV7-6 to TRBJ1-1; D ambiguous. The germline V gene has CDR1 SGHVS and CDR2 FNYEAQ. Trimming cost V 0 bases and J 1 base, with 12 bases left between them. The CDR3 is 16 residues long. The CDR3 DNA follows: TGTGCCAGCAGCTTAGCGCCGTTGAAGGGGAACACTGAAGCTTTCTTT. It is translated as CASSLAPLKGNTEAFF.

A few counts support this clone. This rearrangement joins TRBV2 to TRBJ2-1; possibly TRBD1 for D (5 bases). CDR3 length: 13 amino acids. The V gene lost 6 bases and the J gene lost 8 bases, with 14 bases spanning the gap. CDR1 is SNHLY, CDR2 FYNNEI, per germline. The CDR3 sequence is CASSDQGRDEQFF. DNA for the CDR3: TGTGCCAGCAGCGACCAGGGTCGGGATGAGCAGTTCTTC.

The chain couples TRBV6-5 to TRBJ2-7, with D perhaps matching TRBD1 or TRBD2 (5 bases each). V was shortened by 7 bases and J by 1 base, with 17 bases between the two germline ends. The CDR3 spans 15 residues. CDR1 and CDR2 from the germline V gene are MNHEY and SVGAGI. The CDR3 is CASMYSGDASYEQYF. CDR3 DNA sequence: TGTGCCAGCATGTACTCCGGGGACGCTTCCTACGAGCAGTACTTC.

The chain joins TRBV27 to TRBJ1-5; no reliable D call. This CDR3 region has 14 residues. V lost 3 bases, J lost 0 bases, and 6 bases lay in between. Germline V lookup: CDR1 MNHEY, CDR2 SMNVEV (reference sequence). The CDR3 DNA follows: TGTGCCAGCAGTTTGTCCAATAGCAATCAGCCCCAGCATTTT. Translation gives CASSLSNSNQPQHF.

This chain connects TRBV28 to TRBJ2-2; D remains ambiguous. This CDR3 has 15 residues. Looked up from germline, CDR1 is MDHEN and CDR2 is SYDVKM. Trimming left V 2 bases short and J 2 bases short, with 9 bases between. The CDR3 protein is CASSLALPNTGELFF. The CDR3 DNA reads as TGTGCCAGCAGTTTAGCGCTACCTAACACCGGGGAGCTGTTTTTT.

The chain couples TRBV7-2 to TRBJ2-1; D uncertain. Germline CDR1 and CDR2: SGHTA and FQGNSA. The CDR3 has 13 residues. V lost 0 bases and J lost 10, with 10 bases in between. In DNA form, the CDR3 reads TGTGCCAGCAGCTTAGCGCCGCATCAGGAGCAGTTCTTC. Amino acid sequence: CASSLAPHQEQFF.

The chain employs TRBV28 and TRBJ1-3; D not resolved. This CDR3 spans 14 amino acids. V was cut by 3 bases and J by 3 bases, with 9 bases left in between. Germline V gene lookup returns CDR1 MDHEN and CDR2 SYDVKM. As DNA, the CDR3 is TGTGCCAGCAGTTTCGGACTTAGTGGAAACACCATATATTTT. Its protein is CASSFGLSGNTIYF.

The rearrangement uses TRBV28 and TRBJ1-1; D is unresolved. Trimming removed 6 bases at V and 1 base at J, with 9 bases between. Germline CDR1 reads MDHEN; CDR2 reads SYDVKM. CDR3 length equals 13 residues. In DNA form, the CDR3 reads TGTGCCAGCAGCGCTGGGCGGAACACTGAAGCTTTCTTT. Amino acids: CASSAGRNTEAFF.

This clone was counted once. CDR3 loop: CASSYSKGNQPQHF. CDR3 bases: TGTGCCAGCAGTTACTCTAAGGGTAATCAGCCCCAGCATTTT. The rearrangement links TRBV6-7 to TRBJ1-5; D is ambiguous. TRBV6-7 counts as an open reading frame of uncertain function. CDR3 length: 14 residues. The V end was cut by 0 bases, the J end by 4 bases, with 7 bases between.